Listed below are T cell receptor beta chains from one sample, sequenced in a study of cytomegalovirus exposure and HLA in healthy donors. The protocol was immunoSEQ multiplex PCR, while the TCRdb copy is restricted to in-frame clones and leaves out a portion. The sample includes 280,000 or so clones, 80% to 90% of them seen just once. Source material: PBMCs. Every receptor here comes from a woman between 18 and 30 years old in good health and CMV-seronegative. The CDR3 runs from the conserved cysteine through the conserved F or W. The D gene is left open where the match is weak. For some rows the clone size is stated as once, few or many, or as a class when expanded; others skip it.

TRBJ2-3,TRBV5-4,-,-,CASSLLQSGTDTQYF,TGTGCCAGCAGTCTCCTCCAGTCCGGCACAGATACGCAGTATTTT
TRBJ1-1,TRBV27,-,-,CASSPGVGFRAFF,TGTGCCAGCAGTCCAGGGGTGGGCTTTAGGGCTTTCTTT
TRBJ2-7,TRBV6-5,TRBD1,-,CASSSRTGDADEQYF,TGTGCCAGCAGTTCGCGGACAGGGGATGCCGACGAGCAGTACTTC
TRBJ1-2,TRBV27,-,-,CASSPLPWDSGDYGYTF,TGTGCCAGCAGTCCCCTACCCTGGGATTCGGGGGATTATGGCTACACCTTC
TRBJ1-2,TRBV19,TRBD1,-,CASSDGQGFWYGYTF,TGTGCCAGTAGTGACGGACAGGGCTTCTGGTATGGCTACACCTTC
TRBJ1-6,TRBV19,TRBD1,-,CASAGQGNSPLHF,TGTGCCAGTGCCGGACAGGGGAATTCACCCCTCCACTTT
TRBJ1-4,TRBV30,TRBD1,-,CAWDRGPEKLFF,TGTGCCTGGGACAGGGGGCCGGAAAAACTGTTTTTT
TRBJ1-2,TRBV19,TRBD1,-,CASSASSGTGVLGYTF,TGTGCCAGTAGTGCCTCATCCGGGACAGGAGTCTTGGGCTACACCTTC
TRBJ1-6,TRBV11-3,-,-,CASASGPGAPLHF,TGTGCCAGCGCCTCGGGGCCAGGGGCACCCCTCCACTTT
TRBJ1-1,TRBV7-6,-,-,CASSLEAGVLGTEAFF,TGTGCCAGCAGCTTAGAGGCAGGGGTTTTGGGCACTGAAGCTTTCTTT
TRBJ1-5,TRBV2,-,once,CASSLRWSQPQHF,TGTGCCAGCAGCCTCCGGTGGAGTCAGCCCCAGCATTTT
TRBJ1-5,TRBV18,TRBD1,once,CASSPSQGANQPQHF,TGTGCCAGCTCACCTTCACAGGGGGCCAATCAGCCCCAGCATTTT
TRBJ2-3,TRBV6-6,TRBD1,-,CASSYPTGTDTDTQYF,TGTGCCAGCAGTTACCCTACCGGGACAGACACAGATACGCAGTATTTT
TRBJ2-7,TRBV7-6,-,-,CASSLEPIGQGSSYEQYF,TGTGCCAGCAGCTTAGAACCCATTGGGCAGGGGTCCTCCTACGAGCAGTACTTC
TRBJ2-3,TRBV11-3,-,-,CASSSRGGTQYF,TGTGCCAGCAGCTCCCGAGGGGGTACGCAGTATTTT
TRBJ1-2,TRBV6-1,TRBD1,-,CASRGGDRGTYGYTF,TGTGCCAGCAGGGGGGGGGACAGGGGGACCTATGGCTACACCTTC
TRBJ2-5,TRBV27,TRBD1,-,CASSPGQGVETQYF,TGTGCCAGCAGTCCCGGACAGGGGGTAGAGACCCAGTACTTC
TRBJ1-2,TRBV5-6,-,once,CASSLARAAYGYTF,TGTGCCAGCAGCTTGGCCAGGGCAGCCTATGGCTACACCTTC
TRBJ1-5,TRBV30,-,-,CAWSVQAKNQPQHF,TGTGCCTGGAGTGTGCAAGCTAAGAATCAGCCCCAGCATTTT